This passage covers 27 T cell receptor beta chains from one sample sequenced in a study of cytomegalovirus exposure and HLA in healthy donors. The PCR made use of 60 Vbeta and 13 Jbeta primers. Clones were read by immunoSEQ multiplex PCR, and TCRdb kept only the in-frame ones, dropping some. The data show 150,000 to 200,000 clones, under 80% seen once. Sequencing was done on a sample of PBMCs. These receptors came from a female donor in good health and CMV-seronegative.

This clone was observed a handful of times. The chain joins TRBV28 to TRBJ1-1; weak D call: TRBD1 (6 bases). Trimming left V 7 bases short and J 10 bases short, with 16 bases between. The V gene's germline CDR1 is MDHEN and CDR2 SYDVKM. The CDR3 consists of 12 residues. The CDR3: CASTTGHRGAFF. The CDR3 nucleotides read TGTGCCAGCACGACAGGACATAGGGGAGCTTTCTTT.

The chain uses TRBV19 and TRBJ1-3, with D possibly TRBD1 on 6 matching bases. V dropped 5 bases and J dropped 4 bases, with 15 bases sitting between them. The CDR3 contains 15 residues. CDR1 LNHDA and CDR2 SQIVND come from the germline V gene (reference sequence). The CDR3 sequence: CASSPRPQGGNTIYF. Written as DNA, the CDR3 is TGTGCCAGTAGTCCGCGGCCCCAGGGGGGAAACACCATATATTTT.

This clone was detected only once. The J gene is TRBJ2-7, the V gene TRBV7-9, with 7 bases that match TRBD2. Trimming took 5 bases from V and 2 from J; bases not matched to a gene: 15. CDR3 length: 17 amino acids. Germline CDR1 is SEHNR and CDR2 is FQNEAQ (reference sequence). The DNA for the CDR3 is TGTGCCAGCAGCGCACTAACTAGCGCAAACGGCCCCTACGAGCAGTACTTC. Translated, it gives CASSALTSANGPYEQYF.

The V call is TRBV21-1, the J call TRBJ2-7; the DNA was not used to check the table's D call, TRBD2. TRBV21-1 is given as a pseudogene. The CDR3 sequence is 14 residues long. CDR3 sequence (DNA): TGTGCCAGCAGCGCCCGGGTCCGAGGGTACGAGCAGTACTTC. Translating gives CASSARVRGYEQYF.

V usage is TRBV7-3 and J usage is TRBJ1-3; no definite D call. The V and J ends lost 5 bases and 0 bases respectively, with 5 bases between them. CDR3 length: 13 residues. Germline V gives CDR1 SGHTA, CDR2 FQGTGA. CDR3 residues: CASSPRSGNTIYF. For the CDR3, the DNA is TGTGCCAGCAGCCCTCGCTCTGGAAACACCATATATTTT.

This clone was counted only a few times. The chain carries TRBV19 and TRBJ2-2; D is perhaps TRBD2 (6 bases). Looked up from germline, CDR1 is LNHDA and CDR2 is SQIVND (reference sequence). V was pared by 3 bases and J by 4 bases, with 12 bases between. CDR3 length equals 15 residues. The CDR3 spells CASSIGGWPTGELFF. CDR3 DNA sequence: TGTGCCAGTAGTATCGGAGGGTGGCCCACCGGGGAGCTGTTTTTT.

The chain has TRBV15 and TRBJ1-1; maybe TRBD1 (5 bases). Germline CDR1 is LNHNV and CDR2 is YYDKDF (reference sequence). Between the trimmed V and J ends, which lost 4 bases and 7 bases, there was a span of 19 bases. This CDR3 has 15 residues. The CDR3 loop reads CATSITPGRGIEAFF. The DNA of the CDR3 is TGTGCCACCAGCATTACCCCGGGACGGGGGATTGAAGCTTTCTTT.

With respect to this clone: Since a far larger clone is one base different, this is likely a read error. The chain carries TRBV2 and TRBJ1-1; TRBD1 agrees at 7 bases. Germline V gene lookup returns CDR1 SNHLY and CDR2 FYNNEI. The length of the CDR3 is 14 residues. CDR3 region: CTSTGQARATEAFF. The CDR3 DNA sequence: TGTACCAGCACCGGACAGGCACGAGCCACTGAAGCTTTCTTT.

The chain recombines TRBV2 with TRBJ2-3, with 7 bases lining up with TRBD2. The junction had 5 bases not matched to a gene; V was cut back by 5 bases and J by 6 bases. Germline CDR1 is SNHLY and CDR2 is FYNNEI. The CDR3 has 13 amino acids. This chain's CDR3 is CASSLAERDTQYF. As DNA, the CDR3 is TGTGCCAGCAGTCTAGCGGAGCGGGATACGCAGTATTTT.

The chain links TRBV13 to TRBJ1-1, with D perhaps TRBD1 (5 bases). V was shortened by 1 base and J by 7 bases, with 10 bases between the two germline ends. This CDR3 contains 13 residues. The germline CDR1 and CDR2 sequences are PRHDT and FYEKMQ (reference sequence). The CDR3 region has the DNA TGTGCCAGCAGCTTAGTAGGGGTTGGTGAAGCTTTCTTT. Its protein product is CASSLVGVGEAFF. The full variable domain, its missing parts supplied by reference TRBV13 and TRBJ1-1, is AAGVIQSPRHLIKEKRETATLKCYPIPRHDTVYWYQQGPGQDPQFLISFYEKMQSDKGSIPDRFSAQQFSDYHSELNMSSLELGDSALYFCASSLVGVGEAFFGQGTRLTVV.

Points on this clone: In the same sample, other DNA sequences code for this CDR3. This rearrangement joins TRBV5-1 to TRBJ1-1; D remains unclear. CDR3 length: 14 amino acids. CDR1 and CDR2 (germline): SGHRS, YFSETQ. Trimming shortened V by 0 bases and J by 1 base, and 7 bases separated the two germline ends. The CDR3 DNA is TGCGCCAGCAGCTTGGCCGGCGGGAACACTGAAGCTTTCTTT. Its protein product is CASSLAGGNTEAFF.

V gene TRBV7-9 combines with J gene TRBJ2-7; D ambiguous. The V end was cut by 0 bases, the J end by 5 bases, with 11 bases between. The CDR3 consists of 14 residues. Germline V gene data show CDR1 as SEHNR and CDR2 as FQNEAQ (reference sequence). The DNA of the CDR3 is TGTGCCAGCAGCTTAGCCCAAGAATTAGACGAGCAGTACTTC. Encoded protein: CASSLAQELDEQYF.

The table lists this clone with a few counts. The chain joins TRBV5-1 to TRBJ2-7, with D perhaps matching TRBD2 (6 bases). The germline gives CDR1 SGHRS, CDR2 YFSETQ. This CDR3 is 17 amino acids long. The V end lost 0 bases, the J end lost 6 bases, and 22 bases lay between the germline ends. The CDR3 region has the DNA TGCGCCAGCAGCTTGGGGCCGACTAGTCCTGGTGGGGTCGAGCAGTACTTC. Encoded protein: CASSLGPTSPGGVEQYF.

The V call is TRBV7-6, the J call TRBJ2-1; 9 nucleotides match TRBD2. The CDR3 covers 17 residues. V trimming: 1 base; J trimming: 3 bases; junction bases outside the gene matches: 7. Germline CDR1 is SGHVS and CDR2 is FNYEAQ. CDR3 loop: CASSLVIAGAIYNEQFF. The CDR3, as DNA: TGTGCCAGCAGCTTAGTTATAGCGGGGGCCATCTACAATGAGCAGTTCTTC.

This rearrangement joins TRBV9 to TRBJ1-1; no reliable D call. V was trimmed by 0 bases and J by 6 bases, leaving 9 bases between them. The CDR3 has 13 amino acids. The germline V gene has CDR1 SGDLS and CDR2 YYNGEE. The CDR3 DNA reads TGTGCCAGCAGCGTAGAGAGGCAATCTGAAGCTTTCTTT. It yields the protein CASSVERQSEAFF.

As DNA, the CDR3 is TGCGCCAGCACCGGACAGGGCGGCACTGAAGCTTTCTTT. It codes for CASTGQGGTEAFF. This chain connects TRBV5-1 to TRBJ1-1; 8 nucleotides line up with TRBD1. CDR1 is SGHRS and CDR2 is YFSETQ in the germline V gene. The junction had 5 bases not matched to a gene; V was cut back by 6 bases and J by 4 bases. The CDR3 runs to 13 residues. The full variable domain, in which reference TRBV5-1 and TRBJ1-1 provide the parts outside the CDR3, is KAGVTQTPRYLIKTRGQQVTLSCSPISGHRSVSWYQQTPGQGLQFLFEYFSETQRNKGNFPGRFSGRQFSNSRSEMNVSTLELGDSALYLCASTGQGGTEAFFGQGTRLTVV.

The rearrangement joins TRBV2 to TRBJ1-5; D gene unclear. This CDR3 is 13 amino acids long. Looked up from germline, CDR1 is SNHLY and CDR2 is FYNNEI. V shed 6 bases and J shed 6 bases, with 12 bases lying between them. The CDR3 is CASRFSGSQPQHF. The CDR3 DNA reads TGTGCCAGCAGGTTTTCGGGTAGTCAGCCCCAGCATTTT. Together with reference TRBV2 and TRBJ1-5, the CDR3 gives the full variable domain: EPEVTQTPSHQVTQMGQEVILRCVPISNHLYFYWYRQILGQKVEFLVSFYNNEISEKSEIFDDQFSVERPDGSNFTLKIRSTKLEDSAMYFCASRFSGSQPQHFGDGTRLSIL.

V and J are TRBV27 and TRBJ1-1; D is possibly TRBD1 (5 bases). From germline, CDR1 is MNHEY and CDR2 SMNVEV (reference sequence). V shed 9 bases and J shed 2 bases, with 19 bases lying between them. There are 15 residues in the CDR3. CDR3 loop: CASQPRGWGNTEAFF. CDR3 sequence (DNA): TGTGCCAGTCAACCGCGGGGGTGGGGAAACACTGAAGCTTTCTTT.

This chain connects TRBV5-1 to TRBJ2-5; possible D gene TRBD1, 6 bases. The CDR3 is 14 amino acids. Per the germline V gene, CDR1 is SGHRS and CDR2 is YFSETQ. V lost 4 bases and J lost 5, with 15 bases in between. CDR3: CASSGQGLAETQYF. DNA of the CDR3: TGCGCCAGCAGCGGGCAGGGGCTCGCGGAGACCCAGTACTTC.

The rearrangement links TRBV2 to TRBJ2-5; D gene unclear. With 2 bases removed from V and 2 bases from J, the gap between germline ends came to 6 bases. The CDR3 consists of 13 residues. Germline V gene sequence: CDR1 SNHLY, CDR2 FYNNEI. The CDR3 is CASSEYRQETQYF. The CDR3 DNA sequence: TGTGCCAGCAGTGAATACAGACAAGAGACCCAGTACTTC.

V usage is TRBV19 and J usage is TRBJ1-6; 9 bases fit TRBD1. CDR1 and CDR2 (germline): LNHDA, SQIVND (reference sequence). V was pared by 5 bases and J by 5 bases, with 4 bases of the junction left unmatched. The CDR3 extends over 15 amino acids. DNA for the CDR3: TGTGCCAGTAGTCCCCGGACAGGGGATAATTCACCCCTCCACTTT. It is translated as CASSPRTGDNSPLHF. Combining the CDR3 with reference TRBV19 and TRBJ1-6 gives the whole variable domain DGGITQSPKYLFRKEGQNVTLSCEQNLNHDAMYWYRQDPGQGLRLIYYSQIVNDFQKGDIAEGYSVSREKKESFPLTVTSAQKNPTAFYLCASSPRTGDNSPLHFGNGTRLTVT.

CDR3 region: CASSLSGVPYNSPLHF. CDR3 DNA: TGTGCCAGCAGCTTATCGGGGGTGCCCTATAATTCACCCCTCCACTTT. This chain uses TRBV7-3 with TRBJ1-6; the D gene is possibly TRBD1 (5 bases). Germline V gives CDR1 SGHTA, CDR2 FQGTGA. This CDR3 spans 16 amino acids. Trimming stripped 2 bases from V and 2 bases from J, with 10 bases between.

In its sample, this clone was seen a few times. The rearrangement joins TRBV20-1 to TRBJ2-7, with D hard to call. The germline V and J ends were trimmed by 3 bases and 4 bases, with 7 bases remaining between them. The CDR3 totals 11 residues. Germline V gives CDR1 DFQATT, CDR2 SNEGSKA (reference sequence). CDR3 nucleotide sequence: TGCAGTGCTAGTCCCCTTTACGAGCAGTACTTC. This gives the protein CSASPLYEQYF.

The V gene is TRBV6-6, the J gene TRBJ1-5, with D tentatively TRBD1 (5 bases). Trimming took 5 bases from V and 3 from J, leaving 14 bases between them. Germline V CDR1 and CDR2: MNHNY, SVGAGI (reference sequence). There are 15 residues in the CDR3. The CDR3 sequence: CASSTPGGHNQPQHF. In DNA form, the CDR3 reads TGTGCCAGCAGTACACCGGGGGGTCACAATCAGCCCCAGCATTTT.

The chain recombines TRBV5-4 with TRBJ2-7, with 9 bases aligning to TRBD2. V shed 4 bases and J 4 bases; nucleotides not matched to a gene: 6. Germline loops: CDR1 SGHNT, CDR2 YYREEE (reference sequence). The CDR3 is made up of 14 amino acids. The CDR3 DNA reads TGTGCCAGCAGCCGGGAGAGCGGGAGGTACGAGCAGTACTTC. Protein product: CASSRESGRYEQYF. The full variable domain, rest sourced from reference TRBV5-4 and TRBJ2-7, is ETGVTQSPTHLIKTRGQQVTLRCSSQSGHNTVSWYQQALGQGPQFIFQYYREEENGRGNFPPRFSGLQFPNYSSELNVNALELDDSALYLCASSRESGRYEQYFGPGTRLTVT.

This chain connects TRBV5-4 to TRBJ2-1; 9 nucleotides match TRBD1. This CDR3 contains 13 residues. Germline CDR1 reads SGHNT; CDR2 reads YYREEE (reference sequence). Trimming cost V 5 bases and J 7 bases; bases outside gene matches: 4. DNA for the CDR3: TGTGCCAGCAGGGTGGACAGGGGAAATGAGCAGTTCTTC. Its protein product is CASRVDRGNEQFF.

The chain employs TRBV21-1 and TRBJ1-5; TRBD1 was called by the table and not checked on the DNA. TRBV21-1 is a pseudogene locus. This CDR3 has 17 residues. The CDR3 bases are TGTGCCAGCAGCAAAGAAGCGACAGATGGGAGCAATCAGCCCCAGCATTTT. Encoded protein: CASSKEATDGSNQPQHF.